The rows below give T cell receptor beta chains drawn from one sample of a study of glioma-infiltrating T cells after dendritic cell vaccination. Generated by immunoSEQ multiplex PCR, the TCRdb table keeps only in-frame clones and is missing some. The sample records 60,000 or so clones, 86% being singletons. This sample comprised blood, obtained after dendritic cell vaccination. These TCRs come from a human donor with glioblastoma. The CDR3 runs from the conserved cysteine through the conserved F or W. D genes are given only for firm matches. Clone size is stated in some rows and not others, as once, few, many or a class when expanded.

v_gene: TRBV5-1
d_gene: -
j_gene: TRBJ1-2
abundance: -
CDR3nt: TGCGCCAGCAGCTTGAGCGCAGGGCCGGCGAATGGCTACACCTTC
CDR3aa: CASSLSAGPANGYTF

v_gene: TRBV19
d_gene: TRBD2
j_gene: TRBJ2-7
abundance: -
CDR3nt: TGTGCCAGTAGTACACGTGGCGGGGGGAGCTCCTACGAGCAGTACTTC
CDR3aa: CASSTRGGGSSYEQYF

v_gene: TRBV7-5
d_gene: -
j_gene: TRBJ2-5
abundance: -
CDR3nt: TGTGCCAGAAGCCCGGGACTCCCAGGAGAGACCCAGTACTTC
CDR3aa: CARSPGLPGETQYF

v_gene: TRBV4-2
d_gene: TRBD2
j_gene: TRBJ2-7
abundance: few
CDR3nt: TGTGCCAGCAGCTTGGCGAGCGGGAGCTCCTACGAGCAGTACTTC
CDR3aa: CASSLASGSSYEQYF

v_gene: TRBV11-3
d_gene: TRBD1
j_gene: TRBJ1-1
abundance: -
CDR3nt: TGTGCCAGCAGCTCAAGGGGGCCAGGGGGCCAACTTTTGGCTTTCTTT
CDR3aa: CASSSRGPGGQLLAFF

v_gene: TRBV13
d_gene: TRBD2
j_gene: TRBJ2-1
abundance: -
CDR3nt: TGTGCCAGCAGCTTAGGAGGGACTAGCGGGGTCAATGAGCAGTTCTTC
CDR3aa: CASSLGGTSGVNEQFF

v_gene: TRBV27
d_gene: TRBD1
j_gene: TRBJ2-2
abundance: -
CDR3nt: TGTGCCAGCAGGCTTAACAGGGGGAGAGACACCGGGGAGCTGTTTTTT
CDR3aa: CASRLNRGRDTGELFF

v_gene: TRBV9
d_gene: TRBD1
j_gene: TRBJ1-2
abundance: once
CDR3nt: TGTGCCAGCAGCGTAGATGGACAGGAGCCCTTCTATGGCTACACCTTC
CDR3aa: CASSVDGQEPFYGYTF

v_gene: TRBV27
d_gene: TRBD2
j_gene: TRBJ2-1
abundance: -
CDR3nt: TGTGCCAGCAGTTCGGGACTAGCGGGAGTTATATTTCAGTTCTTC
CDR3aa: CASSSGLAGVIFQFF

v_gene: TRBV30
d_gene: -
j_gene: TRBJ1-1
abundance: -
CDR3nt: TGTGCCTGGAGTTTTCAGGGGAACACTGAAGCTTTCTTT
CDR3aa: CAWSFQGNTEAFF

v_gene: TRBV5-1
d_gene: TRBD1
j_gene: TRBJ1-1
abundance: once
CDR3nt: TGCGCCAGCAGCCGGCGACAGGGTCCCATGAACACTGAAGCTTTCTTT
CDR3aa: CASSRRQGPMNTEAFF

v_gene: TRBV5-1
d_gene: -
j_gene: TRBJ2-7
abundance: -
CDR3nt: TGCGCCAGCAGCTCGCTGGGGGCTTGGGAGCAGTACTTC
CDR3aa: CASSSLGAWEQYF

v_gene: TRBV30
d_gene: TRBD1
j_gene: TRBJ1-4
abundance: -
CDR3nt: TGTGCCTGGAGGGGGACAGGTTCTAATGAAAAACTGTTTTTT
CDR3aa: CAWRGTGSNEKLFF

v_gene: TRBV7-9
d_gene: TRBD1
j_gene: TRBJ1-2
abundance: -
CDR3nt: TGTGCCAGCAGACGACAGGGGGCGACTGGCTACACCTTC
CDR3aa: CASRRQGATGYTF

v_gene: TRBV4-3
d_gene: TRBD1
j_gene: TRBJ1-4
abundance: few
CDR3nt: TGCGCCAGCAGCGTGGGACAGGGTCGAGAAAAACTGTTTTTT
CDR3aa: CASSVGQGREKLFF

v_gene: TRBV5-1
d_gene: TRBD1
j_gene: TRBJ1-1
abundance: -
CDR3nt: TGCGCCAGCAGCTGGGGGACAGGGCGGGGCACTGAAGCTTTCTTT
CDR3aa: CASSWGTGRGTEAFF

v_gene: TRBV13
d_gene: -
j_gene: TRBJ1-2
abundance: -
CDR3nt: TGTGCCAGCAGCTCCGAGAACAGCTATGGCTACACCTTC
CDR3aa: CASSSENSYGYTF

v_gene: TRBV11-3
d_gene: TRBD1
j_gene: TRBJ1-2
abundance: few
CDR3nt: TGTGCCAGCAGCGCGTACGAGACAGGGGGGAAGAACTATGGCTACACCTTC
CDR3aa: CASSAYETGGKNYGYTF

v_gene: TRBV18
d_gene: TRBD2
j_gene: TRBJ2-5
abundance: few
CDR3nt: TGTGCCAGCTCCGGCGGACTAGCGGGCGGGCGGGAGACCCAGTACTTC
CDR3aa: CASSGGLAGGRETQYF

v_gene: TRBV6-5
d_gene: TRBD2
j_gene: TRBJ2-7
abundance: -
CDR3nt: TGTGCCAGCAGTTACTGGCGGGGGGACTACGAGCAGTACTTC
CDR3aa: CASSYWRGDYEQYF

v_gene: TRBV19
d_gene: -
j_gene: TRBJ2-7
abundance: -
CDR3nt: TGTGCCAGTAGTATAACTGCCGACTCCTACGAGCAGTACTTC
CDR3aa: CASSITADSYEQYF

v_gene: TRBV19
d_gene: TRBD1
j_gene: TRBJ1-1
abundance: -
CDR3nt: TGTGCCAGTAGTCTAGGACAGGGCACTGAAGCTTTCTTT
CDR3aa: CASSLGQGTEAFF

v_gene: TRBV5-1
d_gene: TRBD2
j_gene: TRBJ2-3
abundance: -
CDR3nt: TGCGCCAGCACCCGCGGGGGGGCGACTAGCACAGATACGCAGTATTTT
CDR3aa: CASTRGGATSTDTQYF

v_gene: TRBV29-1
d_gene: -
j_gene: TRBJ2-1
abundance: -
CDR3nt: TGCAGCGCCGGCACCGAGAACAGGCCCAACAATGAGCAGTTCTTC
CDR3aa: CSAGTENRPNNEQFF

v_gene: TRBV7-9
d_gene: -
j_gene: TRBJ1-2
abundance: -
CDR3nt: TGTGCCAGCAGCTTAACCGGATTGACAGGTCCCGGGGACTATGGCTACACCTTC
CDR3aa: CASSLTGLTGPGDYGYTF

v_gene: TRBV29-1
d_gene: -
j_gene: TRBJ2-2
abundance: few
CDR3nt: TGCAGCGTCGCCGGAACGGCAGGGCTCATCGGCGGGCTGTTTTTT
CDR3aa: CSVAGTAGLIGGLFF

v_gene: TRBV5-1
d_gene: TRBD2
j_gene: TRBJ2-1
abundance: -
CDR3nt: TGCGCCAGCAGCTTGGGACTAGCGGCCCACAATGAGCAGTTCTTC
CDR3aa: CASSLGLAAHNEQFF

v_gene: TRBV18
d_gene: -
j_gene: TRBJ1-1
abundance: -
CDR3nt: TGTGCCAGCTCACCAGAAAGAGCAGGGTTTAACACTGAAGCTTTCTTT
CDR3aa: CASSPERAGFNTEAFF

v_gene: TRBV10-1
d_gene: TRBD1
j_gene: TRBJ2-3
abundance: -
CDR3nt: TGCGCCAGCCGCGGGGACAGGGGATCTGATACGCAGTATTTT
CDR3aa: CASRGDRGSDTQYF

v_gene: TRBV7-9
d_gene: TRBD1
j_gene: TRBJ1-5
abundance: -
CDR3nt: TGTGCCAGCAGCTTAGCGCTGACAGGGGGCCTTATGCAGCCCCAGCATTTT
CDR3aa: CASSLALTGGLMQPQHF

v_gene: TRBV18
d_gene: TRBD2
j_gene: TRBJ2-5
abundance: -
CDR3nt: TGTGCCAGCTCACCACCTAGCGGGAATCAAGAGACCCAGTACTTC
CDR3aa: CASSPPSGNQETQYF

v_gene: TRBV19
d_gene: -
j_gene: TRBJ1-5
abundance: -
CDR3nt: TGTGCCAGTACGCCGGGCAGGGCCAATCAGCCCCAGCATTTT
CDR3aa: CASTPGRANQPQHF

v_gene: TRBV5-1
d_gene: TRBD1
j_gene: TRBJ2-5
abundance: -
CDR3nt: TGCGCCAGCAGCTCGGGACAGTCACAAGAGACCCAGTACTTC
CDR3aa: CASSSGQSQETQYF

v_gene: TRBV5-1
d_gene: TRBD1
j_gene: TRBJ1-2
abundance: -
CDR3nt: TGCGCCAGCAGCTTACCTAAGACAGGGGGCGTAGATGGCTACACCTTC
CDR3aa: CASSLPKTGGVDGYTF

v_gene: TRBV18
d_gene: TRBD1
j_gene: TRBJ2-7
abundance: -
CDR3nt: TGTGCCAGCTCACTTATCCGGGACAGGGCCTACGAGCAGTACTTC
CDR3aa: CASSLIRDRAYEQYF

v_gene: TRBV5-1
d_gene: -
j_gene: TRBJ1-4
abundance: -
CDR3nt: TGCGCCAGCAGCTTGGGACAGCTTAATGAAAAACTGTTTTTT
CDR3aa: CASSLGQLNEKLFF

v_gene: TRBV7-2
d_gene: TRBD1
j_gene: TRBJ2-5
abundance: -
CDR3nt: TGTGCCAGCAGCAGAGACCGCCGGGACAGGGAGACCCAGTACTTC
CDR3aa: CASSRDRRDRETQYF

v_gene: TRBV7-2
d_gene: -
j_gene: TRBJ2-7
abundance: -
CDR3nt: TGTGCCAGCAGCCCCTACTCCTACGAGCAGTACTTC
CDR3aa: CASSPYSYEQYF

v_gene: TRBV2
d_gene: -
j_gene: TRBJ2-1
abundance: -
CDR3nt: TGTGCTACAAACACGGGGTATAACAATGAGCAGTTCTTC
CDR3aa: CATNTGYNNEQFF

v_gene: TRBV7-6
d_gene: TRBD2
j_gene: TRBJ2-3
abundance: few
CDR3nt: TGTGCCAGCAGCCCTCCGGGAGGGAGGGGTTCAGATACGCAGTATTTT
CDR3aa: CASSPPGGRGSDTQYF

v_gene: TRBV23-1
d_gene: TRBD1
j_gene: TRBJ2-2
abundance: -
CDR3nt: TGCGCCAGCCCTAACCGGGACAGGGTAAAATTAGGCGAGCTGTTTTTT
CDR3aa: CASPNRDRVKLGELFF

v_gene: TRBV7-6
d_gene: TRBD1
j_gene: TRBJ1-1
abundance: once
CDR3nt: TGTGCCAGCAGGTCCGGGACAGCGAACACTGAAGCTTTCTTT
CDR3aa: CASRSGTANTEAFF

v_gene: TRBV28
d_gene: -
j_gene: TRBJ1-3
abundance: -
CDR3nt: TGTGCCAGCAGTAACACGGACGCCCGGGGCACCATATATTTT
CDR3aa: CASSNTDARGTIYF

v_gene: TRBV2
d_gene: -
j_gene: TRBJ2-2
abundance: -
CDR3nt: TGTGCCAGCAGTAACGCCCTTCCAGGGACCGGGGAGCTGTTTTTT
CDR3aa: CASSNALPGTGELFF

v_gene: TRBV7-9
d_gene: TRBD2
j_gene: TRBJ2-1
abundance: -
CDR3nt: TGTGCCAGCAGCAGCACTAGCGACGGAACCAATGAGCAGTTCTTC
CDR3aa: CASSSTSDGTNEQFF

v_gene: TRBV4-3
d_gene: TRBD1
j_gene: TRBJ2-7
abundance: -
CDR3nt: TGCGCCAGCAGCCGCTCCGGGACAGAGCTTTCCTACGAGCAGTACTTC
CDR3aa: CASSRSGTELSYEQYF

v_gene: TRBV7-2
d_gene: -
j_gene: TRBJ1-2
abundance: -
CDR3nt: TGTGCCAGCAGCTTCGATGTAGCACAAACTAACTATGGCTACACCTTC
CDR3aa: CASSFDVAQTNYGYTF

v_gene: TRBV18
d_gene: TRBD2
j_gene: TRBJ2-7
abundance: -
CDR3nt: TGTGCCAGCTCACCACCGGGACTAGCGGTCTACGAGCAGTACTTC
CDR3aa: CASSPPGLAVYEQYF

v_gene: TRBV15
d_gene: -
j_gene: TRBJ2-5
abundance: -
CDR3nt: TGTGCCACCAGCAGAGATCGCGGCGGAGGCCCACAAGAGACCCAGTACTTC
CDR3aa: CATSRDRGGGPQETQYF

v_gene: TRBV5-5
d_gene: TRBD1
j_gene: TRBJ1-1
abundance: -
CDR3nt: TGTGCCAGCAGCTTGGATGGACAGGGCAACACTGAAGCTTTCTTT
CDR3aa: CASSLDGQGNTEAFF

v_gene: TRBV4-2
d_gene: -
j_gene: TRBJ1-1
abundance: once
CDR3nt: TGTGCCAGCAGCCAAGACTTTATACGGGCTGAAGCTTTCTTT
CDR3aa: CASSQDFIRAEAFF

v_gene: TRBV7-9
d_gene: TRBD2
j_gene: TRBJ2-7
abundance: -
CDR3nt: TGTGCCAGCAGCCAGGTTATGGGACTAGCGTCGTCCTACGAGCAGTACTTC
CDR3aa: CASSQVMGLASSYEQYF

v_gene: TRBV5-1
d_gene: TRBD1
j_gene: TRBJ2-1
abundance: few
CDR3nt: TGCGCCAGCACCTATGGACAGGGAGAGCAGTTCTTC
CDR3aa: CASTYGQGEQFF

v_gene: TRBV27
d_gene: -
j_gene: TRBJ1-2
abundance: -
CDR3nt: TGTGCCAGCAGTTTATCGGCAGACTATGGCTACACCTTC
CDR3aa: CASSLSADYGYTF